A single sample gave rise to the 31 T cell receptor beta chains below, sequenced in a study of T cell responses to AZD1222 COVID-19 vaccine listed by TCRdb under 2021. The time point label corresponds to: baseline before first vaccination. Receptor libraries were prepared by the immunoSEQ multiplex PCR assay. TCRdb carries this immuneACCESS record with in-frame sequences only. Its versions omit some clonotypes, under half of them owing to an unresolved V gene in the studies checked, with the rest unexplained. This sample comprises 110,000 to 150,000 clones, 85% to 95% of them detected only once. 7.5% to 9.5% of the sample is held by the ten biggest clonotypes. Sequencing used peripheral blood, obtained on day 0 of AZD1222 vaccination. The receptors originated from an adult in good health.

This chain connects TRBV30 to TRBJ2-7; tentatively, D is TRBD2 (5 bases). The V gene's germline CDR1 is GTSNPN and CDR2 SVGIG (reference sequence). V was clipped by 0 bases and J by 10 bases, with 13 bases between them. This CDR3 region has 12 residues. The CDR3 here is CAWSVRLGSQYF. The DNA for the CDR3 is TGTGCCTGGAGTGTACGTTTGGGGAGCCAGTACTTC.

A single count supports this clone. CDR3 bases: TGTGCCAGCAGCTTAACTAGCGGGGTATACTACAATGAGCAGTTCTTC. It encodes CASSLTSGVYYNEQFF. The chain links TRBV11-3 to TRBJ2-1; 10 nucleotides agree with TRBD2. CDR3 length: 16 amino acids. The junction had 4 bases not matched to a gene; V was cut back by 2 bases and J by 3 bases. Germline loops: CDR1 SGHNT, CDR2 YENEEA.

This clone was observed a single time. This rearrangement joins TRBV19 to TRBJ1-5; D is possibly TRBD1 (6 bases). Germline V gene data show CDR1 as LNHDA and CDR2 as SQIVND (reference sequence). This CDR3 has 17 amino acids. The ends were cut back, 5 bases at V and 4 bases at J, with 21 bases in the middle. The CDR3: CASSAIPAGTLNQPQHF. Written as DNA, the CDR3 is TGTGCCAGTAGTGCAATCCCCGCCGGGACACTTAATCAGCCCCAGCATTTT.

The rearrangement links TRBV15 to TRBJ1-5; D gene ambiguous. The germline V gene encodes CDR1 LNHNV and CDR2 YYDKDF (reference sequence). Trimming took 1 base from V and 0 from J, leaving 13 bases between them. This CDR3 is 17 amino acids long. CDR3 in amino acids: CATSRAMGYDSNQPQHF. CDR3 nucleotide sequence: TGTGCCACCAGCAGAGCCATGGGGTACGATAGCAATCAGCCCCAGCATTTT.

The V gene is TRBV7-2, the J gene TRBJ2-1, with D possibly TRBD1 on 6 matching bases. Germline-derived CDR1 and CDR2 are SGHTA and FQGNSA. There are 13 residues in the CDR3. The germline V and J ends were trimmed by 0 bases and 16 bases, with 16 bases remaining between them. DNA for the CDR3: TGTGCCAGCAGCTTAGCGCATCAGGGGCGAAAATTCTTC. It yields the protein CASSLAHQGRKFF.

This rearrangement joins TRBV11-2 to TRBJ1-1, with unresolved D. The CDR3 spans 15 residues. The germline V and J ends were trimmed by 5 bases and 2 bases, with 15 bases remaining between them. Germline V CDR1 and CDR2: SGHAT, FQNNGV. DNA for the CDR3: TGTGCCAGCAGCCGCGACCCAGTTGTCAACACTGAAGCTTTCTTT. It codes for CASSRDPVVNTEAFF.

The gene calls are TRBV4-2 and TRBJ1-5, with TRBD1 as a possible D gene (5 bases). There are 15 residues in the CDR3. Trimming stripped 4 bases from V and 6 bases from J, with 16 bases between. Germline loops: CDR1 LGHNA, CDR2 YNFKEQ. CDR3 in DNA: TGTGCCAGCAGCCGTCTAGGCAGGGAAGGTCAGCCCCAGCATTTT. It specifies CASSRLGREGQPQHF.

The V and J genes are TRBV20-1 and TRBJ1-5; D is perhaps TRBD1 (5 bases). The germline V and J ends were trimmed by 3 bases and 5 bases, with 8 bases remaining between them. Germline CDR1 and CDR2: DFQATT and SNEGSKA (reference sequence). The CDR3 spans 12 residues. CDR3 DNA: TGCAGTGCTAGTGGGGGAGATCAGCCCCAGCATTTT. Encoded protein: CSASGGDQPQHF.

The V and J genes are TRBV9 and TRBJ1-5; D gene unclear. Trimming stripped 0 bases from V and 1 base from J, with 8 bases between. The CDR3 has 15 residues. Germline-derived CDR1 and CDR2 are SGDLS and YYNGEE. The CDR3 DNA sequence: TGTGCCAGCAGCGTAGAGGGATTGAGCAATCAGCCCCAGCATTTT. Protein: CASSVEGLSNQPQHF.

The chain joins TRBV6-4 to TRBJ2-3; D assignment may be TRBD1 or TRBD2 (5 bases each). V lost 0 bases and J lost 1, with 11 bases in between. Germline CDR1 and CDR2: MRHNA and SNTAGT. The CDR3 is 16 residues long. The CDR3 here is CASSDSRGSGTDTQYF. The CDR3 coding sequence is TGTGCCAGCAGTGACTCGAGGGGTAGCGGCACAGATACGCAGTATTTT.

Concerning this clone: The conserved closing phenylalanine or tryptophan is absent in this CDR3, likely reflecting a read error. The DNA is left out, because the CDR3 cannot be placed on it with certainty; the CDR3 is given as TCRdb lists it. The chain recombines TRBV14 with TRBJ1-6; TRBD1 was called by the table and not checked on the DNA. Germline CDR1 and CDR2: SGHDN and FVKESK. The CDR3 is 9 amino acids long, termini counted. The CDR3 protein is CASSRGQGN.

The chain combines TRBV7-3 with TRBJ1-1; maybe TRBD1 (6 bases). This CDR3 has 13 residues. The V gene lost 6 bases and the J gene lost 3 bases, with 11 bases spanning the gap. Germline-derived CDR1 and CDR2 are SGHTA and FQGTGA. The CDR3 sequence is CASSRGGDTEAFF. The CDR3 DNA reads as TGTGCCAGCAGTAGGGGGGGCGACACTGAAGCTTTCTTT.

This chain connects TRBV7-9 to TRBJ2-1, with 12 nucleotides matching TRBD2. Per the germline V gene, CDR1 is SEHNR and CDR2 is FQNEAQ (reference sequence). The V and J ends lost 5 bases and 9 bases, in that order; junction bases with no gene match: 8. The CDR3 loop spans 15 amino acids. The CDR3 here is CASSQATSGGIEQFF. Written as DNA, the CDR3 is TGTGCCAGCAGCCAGGCGACTAGCGGGGGAATTGAGCAGTTCTTC.

The chain is built from TRBV6-5 and TRBJ2-5; 7 bases are a match to TRBD2. The trim removed 0 bases at V and 6 bases at J, leaving 7 bases unmatched. Germline V gene lookup returns CDR1 MNHEY and CDR2 SVGAGI. This CDR3 is 15 amino acids long. The CDR3 DNA follows: TGTGCCAGCAGTTACTCATGGGGGGGGTCACAGACCCAGTACTTC. Amino acids: CASSYSWGGSQTQYF.

V gene TRBV10-3 combines with J gene TRBJ1-5, with no clear D. The CDR3 is 14 amino acids. CDR1 ENHRY and CDR2 SYGVKD come from the germline V gene. Trimming stripped 0 bases from V and 5 bases from J, with 8 bases between. The CDR3 here is CAISESMGDQPQHF. DNA for the CDR3: TGTGCCATCAGTGAGTCAATGGGAGATCAGCCCCAGCATTTT.

The chain uses TRBV9 and TRBJ1-4; 10 nucleotides align to TRBD1. The trim removed 4 bases at V and 8 bases at J, leaving 8 bases unmatched. The CDR3 runs 15 residues. Germline CDR1 reads SGDLS; CDR2 reads YYNGEE. Here the CDR3 reads CASSPGTGEREKLFF. The CDR3 DNA reads TGTGCCAGCAGCCCCGGGACAGGGGAGAGGGAAAAACTGTTTTTT.

This chain links TRBV5-1 with TRBJ1-4, with 7 bases lining up with TRBD1. J lost 3 bases, V lost 0 bases, and 2 bases had no gene match. The germline V gene encodes CDR1 SGHRS and CDR2 YFSETQ. The CDR3 loop spans 15 amino acids. For the CDR3, the DNA is TGCGCCAGCAGCTTGGAGGGACAGCCTAATGAAAAACTGTTTTTT. Translation: CASSLEGQPNEKLFF.

V gene TRBV6-5 combines with J gene TRBJ1-2, with TRBD1 identical over 10 bases. This CDR3 is 15 amino acids long. The trim removed 4 bases at V and 5 bases at J, leaving 7 bases unmatched. The germline CDR1 and CDR2 sequences are MNHEY and SVGAGI. The CDR3 DNA sequence: TGTGCCAGCAGTTCCCCCGGGACAGGGGCATATGGCTACACCTTC. Encoded protein: CASSSPGTGAYGYTF.

The CDR3: CASSFKTGGRGNTIYF. The CDR3 DNA reads as TGTGCCAGCAGCTTTAAGACAGGGGGTCGCGGAAACACCATATATTTT. The genes are TRBV12-1 and TRBJ1-3; the table's D call, TRBD1, has no DNA check behind it. TRBV12-1 is marked as a pseudogene. The CDR3 spans 16 residues.

The chain joins TRBV27 to TRBJ1-5; D remains ambiguous. The CDR3 is 13 amino acids. Trimming shortened V by 6 bases and J by 5 bases, and 11 bases separated the two germline ends. Germline V gene sequence: CDR1 MNHEY, CDR2 SMNVEV (reference sequence). In DNA form, the CDR3 reads TGTGCCAGCAGCCCGGGAGTTGATCAGCCCCAGCATTTT. It codes for CASSPGVDQPQHF.

V is TRBV19 and J is TRBJ1-2, with a tentative D call TRBD1 (6 bases). Germline CDR1 and CDR2: LNHDA and SQIVND (reference sequence). Trimming shortened V by 9 bases and J by 3 bases, and 8 bases separated the two germline ends. The CDR3 length is 11 residues. CDR3 residues: CASRTDYGYTF. The CDR3 DNA reads TGTGCCAGCCGGACAGACTATGGCTACACCTTC.

This clone has just a few counts. The V and J genes are TRBV7-9 and TRBJ2-7; no firm D call. Trimming stripped 2 bases from V and 7 bases from J, with 6 bases between. Germline CDR1 and CDR2: SEHNR and FQNEAQ (reference sequence). The CDR3 consists of 11 residues. The CDR3 DNA reads TGTGCCAGCAGCTTAAAGGAGGAGCAGTACTTC. This codes for CASSLKEEQYF.

The chain couples TRBV5-1 to TRBJ1-1; unclear D gene. In germline, CDR1 is SGHRS, CDR2 YFSETQ. The CDR3 is 23 amino acids. Trimming removed 0 bases from V and 4 bases from J, with 37 bases in between. CDR3 bases: TGCGCCAGCAGCTTGGCCTTATACCCGGGGTGGCGGGCTCCAGTAGGCTCGGGCACTGAAGCTTTCTTT. Its protein is CASSLALYPGWRAPVGSGTEAFF.

V and J are TRBV6-5 and TRBJ2-2; 7 nucleotides align to TRBD2. With V trimmed by 2 bases and J by 1 base, 4 bases remained unmatched. Germline V CDR1 and CDR2: MNHEY, SVGAGI. The CDR3 is made up of 16 amino acids. The CDR3 protein is CASSYRDYLNTGELFF. In nucleotides, the CDR3 is TGTGCCAGCAGTTACCGGGACTACCTGAACACCGGGGAGCTGTTTTTT.

The CDR3 region is CASSVAAGATYEQYF. CDR3 sequence (DNA): TGTGCCAGCAGCGTAGCGGCAGGGGCCACCTACGAGCAGTACTTC. The chain has TRBV9 and TRBJ2-7, with D tentatively TRBD1 (6 bases). Between the trimmed V and J ends, which lost 0 bases and 2 bases, there was a span of 12 bases. Germline CDR1 is SGDLS and CDR2 is YYNGEE. The CDR3 is made up of 15 amino acids.

The rearrangement uses TRBV2 and TRBJ1-2; 8 bases line up with TRBD1. V shed 3 bases, J shed 4 bases, and the junction held 4 bases outside the gene matches. CDR3 length equals 14 residues. Germline CDR1 reads SNHLY; CDR2 reads FYNNEI. The DNA of the CDR3 is TGTGCCAGCAGTGATCAGGGGGCGGGCTATGGCTACACCTTC. Translating it yields CASSDQGAGYGYTF.

The genes are TRBV28 and TRBJ1-1; maybe TRBD1 (5 bases). V was clipped by 0 bases and J by 2 bases, with 16 bases between them. Germline V CDR1 and CDR2: MDHEN, SYDVKM. The CDR3 covers 17 residues. The CDR3 nucleotides are TGTGCCAGCAGTTTATGGGGGGGTAGGGAGGTTAACACTGAAGCTTTCTTT. It encodes CASSLWGGREVNTEAFF.

The chain couples TRBV16 to TRBJ1-5; D is unclear. Germline V gene lookup returns CDR1 KGHSY and CDR2 FQNENV. Trimming removed 0 bases at V and 7 bases at J, with 10 bases between. This CDR3 has 14 amino acids. CDR3 sequence reads: CASSQSVPEQPQHF. CDR3 in DNA: TGTGCCAGCAGCCAATCGGTTCCGGAACAGCCCCAGCATTTT.

This clone showed up just a few times. The gene calls are TRBV21-1 and TRBJ1-6; no check of the table's D call, TRBD1, against the DNA was made. TRBV21-1 corresponds to a pseudogene. The CDR3 runs to 18 residues. The CDR3 region is CASSKDRVKGAVNSPLHF. The DNA of the CDR3 is TGTGCCAGCAGCAAAGATAGGGTAAAGGGGGCGGTTAATTCACCCCTCCACTTT.

The gene calls are TRBV2 and TRBJ2-2; D unresolved. The CDR3 has 10 amino acids. Germline loops: CDR1 SNHLY, CDR2 FYNNEI. Trimming shortened V by 8 bases and J by 7 bases, and 5 bases separated the two germline ends. The CDR3 is CASRGGELFF. CDR3 DNA sequence: TGTGCCAGCCGTGGCGGGGAGCTGTTTTTT.

The V and J genes are TRBV23-1 and TRBJ1-1, with D perhaps TRBD1 (5 bases). TRBV23-1 is classed as an ORF, of uncertain function. Trimming took 3 bases from V and 1 from J, leaving 12 bases between them. This CDR3 has 15 amino acids. CDR3 coding DNA: TGCGCCAGCAGTCAGCCGGGACGGGGGAACACTGAAGCTTTCTTT. It codes for CASSQPGRGNTEAFF.